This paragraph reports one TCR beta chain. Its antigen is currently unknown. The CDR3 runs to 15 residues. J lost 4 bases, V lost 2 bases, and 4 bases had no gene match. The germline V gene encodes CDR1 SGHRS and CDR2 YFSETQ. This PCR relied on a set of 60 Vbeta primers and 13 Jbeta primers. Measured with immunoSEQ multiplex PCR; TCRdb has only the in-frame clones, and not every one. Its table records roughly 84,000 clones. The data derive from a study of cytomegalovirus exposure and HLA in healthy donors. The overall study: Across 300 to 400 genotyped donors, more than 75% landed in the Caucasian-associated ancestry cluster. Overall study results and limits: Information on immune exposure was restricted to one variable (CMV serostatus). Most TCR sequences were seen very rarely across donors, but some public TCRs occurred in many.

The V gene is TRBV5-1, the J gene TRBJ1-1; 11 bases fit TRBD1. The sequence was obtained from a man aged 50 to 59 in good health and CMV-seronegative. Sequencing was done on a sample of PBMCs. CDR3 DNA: TGCGCCAGCAGCTTAACCGGGACAGGGGGCACTGAAGCTTTCTTT. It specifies CASSLTGTGGTEAFF.